The next 22 T cell receptor beta chains were all read from a single sample in a study of blood T cell repertoires in COVID-19. The repertoire was sequenced with immunoSEQ multiplex PCR; TCRdb's copy has only in-frame clones and lacks some. The sample shows some 270,000 clones, over 85% of them seen only once. Sequencing input: PBMCs or T cells enriched from blood (not recorded which). Every receptor here comes from a woman in her sixties or seventies who had recovered from COVID-19.

This chain connects TRBV11-2 to TRBJ1-3; D is possibly TRBD1 (6 bases). The CDR3 is made up of 15 amino acids. In germline, CDR1 is SGHAT, CDR2 FQNNGV. V lost 5 bases and J 2 bases, leaving 13 bases between the germline ends. The CDR3 region has the DNA TGTGCCAGCAGCCTGGGGGGGGCCGCTGGAAACACCATATATTTT. Translated: CASSLGGAAGNTIYF.

The chain carries TRBV30 and TRBJ2-5; 7 bases map to TRBD1. This CDR3 region has 15 residues. The V gene end was trimmed by 8 bases and the J gene end by 1 base; junction bases not matched to a gene: 13. The germline V gene encodes CDR1 GTSNPN and CDR2 SVGIG (reference sequence). The CDR3 protein is CARTYQTGPQETQYF. Here the CDR3 DNA reads TGTGCCCGAACATACCAGACAGGGCCCCAAGAGACCCAGTACTTC.

The chain has TRBV7-3 and TRBJ2-2, with 12 bases aligning to TRBD2. Trimming at V came to 2 bases and at J to 3 bases, leaving 1 base not matched to a gene. The CDR3 covers 16 residues. Per the germline V gene, CDR1 is SGHTA and CDR2 is FQGTGA. CDR3 loop: CASSLGLAGHTGELFF. CDR3 sequence (DNA): TGTGCCAGCAGCTTAGGACTAGCGGGGCACACCGGGGAGCTGTTTTTT.

The genes are TRBV3-1 (or the pseudogene TRBV3-2) and TRBJ1-1, with D tentatively TRBD1 (6 bases). Germline V gene lookup returns CDR1 LGHDT and CDR2 YNNKEL (reference sequence). Trimming shortened V by 6 bases and J by 4 bases, and 12 bases separated the two germline ends. The CDR3 spans 13 residues. DNA of the CDR3: TGTGCCAGCAGACTCCTAGGGGGCACTGAAGCTTTCTTT. It translates to CASRLLGGTEAFF.

The chain couples TRBV24-1 to TRBJ2-2, with TRBD2 as a possible D gene (6 bases). Deletions cut 7 bases from V and 7 bases from J, with 18 bases between. From germline, CDR1 is KGHDR and CDR2 SFDVKD. This CDR3 spans 15 amino acids. CDR3 in DNA: TGTGCCACCAGCAGTCCGGGACTCCACCACGGGGAGCTGTTTTTT. This encodes CATSSPGLHHGELFF.

DNA of the CDR3: TGTGCCAGCAGCCAAGTTTCCAGCGGGGGGGGGTACCAAGAGACCCAGTACTTC. This sequence encodes CASSQVSSGGGYQETQYF. V gene TRBV4-2 combines with J gene TRBJ2-5, with 10 bases fitting TRBD2. This CDR3 spans 18 amino acids. V was clipped by 1 base and J by 0 bases; unmatched bases: 8. CDR1 is LGHNA and CDR2 is YNFKEQ in the germline V gene.

V usage is TRBV24-1 and J usage is TRBJ2-2; TRBD1 aligns across 10 bases. The V gene end was trimmed by 6 bases and the J gene end by 5 bases; junction bases not matched to a gene: 5. Looked up from germline, CDR1 is KGHDR and CDR2 is SFDVKD. The CDR3 length is 15 residues. The CDR3 nucleotides read TGTGCCACCAGTTGGGGGACAGGGGTTACCGGGGAGCTGTTTTTT. The encoded protein is CATSWGTGVTGELFF.

In nucleotides, the CDR3 is TGTGCCTGGAGTAAAAGACATGGCAATCAGCCCCAGCATTTT. Translated, it gives CAWSKRHGNQPQHF. The chain couples TRBV30 to TRBJ1-5; D remains ambiguous. This CDR3 has 14 amino acids. V was cut by 2 bases and J by 2 bases, with 10 bases left in between. The germline gives CDR1 GTSNPN, CDR2 SVGIG (reference sequence).

The V gene is TRBV7-3, the J gene TRBJ2-1, with D possibly matching TRBD2 (6 bases). This CDR3 contains 12 residues. The germline V and J ends were trimmed by 5 bases and 10 bases, with 12 bases remaining between them. CDR1 is SGHTA, CDR2 FQGTGA, per germline. The CDR3 reads CASSPYGGEQFF. The DNA for the CDR3 is TGTGCCAGCAGCCCCTACGGGGGAGAGCAGTTCTTC.

The table lists this clone with a count of one. This chain uses TRBV11-3 with TRBJ1-1; tentatively, D is TRBD1 (6 bases). Trimming took 1 base from V and 3 from J, leaving 15 bases between them. This CDR3 has 16 amino acids. The germline CDR1 and CDR2 sequences are SGHNT and YENEEA. The CDR3 DNA reads TGTGCCAGCAGCTTAGGGGTAGCAGGGGTTGACACTGAAGCTTTCTTT. Translating gives CASSLGVAGVDTEAFF.

The chain is built from TRBV6-5 and TRBJ1-1; perhaps TRBD1 as D (6 bases). The CDR3 is made up of 14 amino acids. Germline values: CDR1 MNHEY, CDR2 SVGAGI. Trimming removed 5 bases from V and 0 bases from J, with 10 bases in between. The CDR3 DNA sequence: TGTGCCAGCAGTATACAGGGATTGAACACTGAAGCTTTCTTT. This gives the protein CASSIQGLNTEAFF.

This chain links TRBV9 with TRBJ2-1, with D unclear. Germline lookup yields CDR1 SGDLS and CDR2 YYNGEE. V lost 0 bases, J lost 8 bases, and 12 bases lay in between. The CDR3 covers 14 residues. DNA for the CDR3: TGTGCCAGCAGCGTAGAGCCCAAACTCGATGAGCAGTTCTTC. Its protein is CASSVEPKLDEQFF.

The J gene is TRBJ1-1, the V gene TRBV4-1; no clear D. The CDR3 is 17 amino acids. Germline V gene data show CDR1 as MGHRA and CDR2 as YSYEKL. The V and J ends lost 0 bases and 0 bases respectively, with 14 bases between them. CDR3 sequence (DNA): TGCGCCAGCAGCCAAGATGGAGCAGCTCGGATGAACACTGAAGCTTTCTTT. It specifies CASSQDGAARMNTEAFF.

This chain links TRBV4-1 with TRBJ2-5; the D gene is possibly TRBD2 (6 bases). V lost 1 base and J 1 base, leaving 7 bases between the germline ends. This CDR3 is built from 14 residues. CDR1 and CDR2 (germline): MGHRA, YSYEKL. The CDR3 is CASSQGLVQETQYF. CDR3 DNA: TGCGCCAGCAGCCAAGGACTAGTCCAAGAGACCCAGTACTTC.

The rearrangement uses TRBV20-1 and TRBJ2-3, with 8 bases identical to TRBD2. This CDR3 has 14 residues. Losses at the gene ends were 3 bases for V and 6 bases for J; bases not matched to a gene: 8. Germline V gene lookup returns CDR1 DFQATT and CDR2 SNEGSKA (reference sequence). CDR3 loop: CSASRAGGADTQYF. The DNA for the CDR3 is TGCAGTGCTAGTCGCGCGGGGGGAGCGGATACGCAGTATTTT.

This clone was seen a handful of times. The chain employs TRBV3-1 (or the pseudogene TRBV3-2) and TRBJ2-2; D may be TRBD1 (6 bases). Trimming stripped 7 bases from V and 7 bases from J, with 16 bases between. Per the germline V gene, CDR1 is LGHDT and CDR2 is YNNKEL (reference sequence). This CDR3 spans 14 amino acids. CDR3 DNA sequence: TGTGCCAGCAACCCCCTACAGGGAAACGGGGAGCTGTTTTTT. This sequence encodes CASNPLQGNGELFF.

J is TRBJ1-2 and V is TRBV19, with D possibly TRBD1 on 6 matching bases. In germline, CDR1 is LNHDA, CDR2 SQIVND (reference sequence). Trimming cost V 5 bases and J 4 bases, with 23 bases left between them. This CDR3 comprises 17 residues. As DNA, the CDR3 is TGTGCCAGTAGTTCAGGGGATACACAGGGAAGAGGCTATGGCTACACCTTC. It specifies CASSSGDTQGRGYGYTF. Complete variable domain (other parts from reference TRBV19 and TRBJ1-2): DGGITQSPKYLFRKEGQNVTLSCEQNLNHDAMYWYRQDPGQGLRLIYYSQIVNDFQKGDIAEGYSVSREKKESFPLTVTSAQKNPTAFYLCASSSGDTQGRGYGYTFGSGTRLTVV.

The rearrangement joins TRBV6-5 to TRBJ1-5, with D possibly TRBD1 on 6 matching bases. The CDR3 contains 13 residues. Trimming cost V 6 bases and J 5 bases, with 11 bases left between them. Germline-derived CDR1 and CDR2 are MNHEY and SVGAGI. The CDR3 sequence is CASRRAGDQPQHF. The CDR3 DNA sequence: TGTGCCAGCAGGCGGGCAGGGGATCAGCCCCAGCATTTT.

The rearrangement joins TRBV5-1 to TRBJ2-1, with D uncertain. Germline CDR1 is SGHRS and CDR2 is YFSETQ. Trimming took off 0 bases at V and 15 bases at J, with 13 bases between the two ends. The CDR3 has 12 residues. The CDR3 bases are TGCGCCAGCAGCTTGGAAGCCGGTAGCTCGTTCTTC. Translation gives CASSLEAGSSFF.

This clone was detected only a few times. The rearrangement joins TRBV30 to TRBJ2-7; D is perhaps TRBD1 (6 bases). The CDR3 has 13 residues. Trimming shortened V by 8 bases and J by 9 bases, and 23 bases separated the two germline ends. Germline values: CDR1 GTSNPN, CDR2 SVGIG (reference sequence). The CDR3: CAGRRTAIRGQYF. CDR3 DNA sequence: TGTGCCGGTAGGCGGACAGCAATACGAGGGCAGTACTTC.

The chain links TRBV5-1 to TRBJ1-4; 7 nucleotides align to TRBD1. The CDR3 covers 14 residues. Germline trimming cut 4 bases from V and 2 bases from J; bases unmatched to any gene: 2. Germline V gene sequence: CDR1 SGHRS, CDR2 YFSETQ. Written as DNA, the CDR3 is TGCGCCAGCAGCCCGACAGGGACTAATGAAAAACTGTTTTTT. Translating it yields CASSPTGTNEKLFF.

The chain is built from TRBV28 and TRBJ1-1, with 7 bases matching TRBD1. V dropped 5 bases and J dropped 1; count of bases not matched to a gene: 16. Germline V gives CDR1 MDHEN, CDR2 SYDVKM. This CDR3 is 18 amino acids long. CDR3 nucleotides: TGTGCCAGCAGTCCAATTGGTGAGGGGGCTGTTACGAACACTGAAGCTTTCTTT. Its protein is CASSPIGEGAVTNTEAFF.